This TCR beta chain is drawn from a study of OX40 agonist ivuxolimab in advanced cancers. Study as a whole: It was permissible to have had prior anti-PD-1, anti-PD-L1 or anti-CTLA-4 therapy, and around 40% had some. Overall study results and limits: Among the least clonally expanded were partial responders at 0.1-3.0 mg/kg. More expanded clones were found, on average, in CD8+ than in CD4+ T cells.

Concerning this clone: What it binds is unknown.

Generated by immunoSEQ multiplex PCR, the TCRdb table keeps only in-frame clones and is missing some. The sample includes under 65,000 clones, around nine tenths of them seen just once. The sample in question was CD4+ or CD8+ T cells sorted from blood, obtained in a trial of the OX40 agonist ivuxolimab. The source of this sequence is an adult with an advanced solid tumor such as melanoma, head and neck, liver or kidney cancer.

In DNA, the CDR3 is TGCAGCGCAAGGGGGCTAGCGGGAGGCGAGCAGTACTTC. Translating it yields CSARGLAGGEQYF. The rearrangement links TRBV29-1 to TRBJ2-7; 11 nucleotides align to TRBD2. After removal of 7 bases from V and 6 bases from J, the junction contained 8 bases not matched to a gene. The CDR3 is made up of 13 amino acids. The germline gives CDR1 SQVTM, CDR2 ANQGSEA.